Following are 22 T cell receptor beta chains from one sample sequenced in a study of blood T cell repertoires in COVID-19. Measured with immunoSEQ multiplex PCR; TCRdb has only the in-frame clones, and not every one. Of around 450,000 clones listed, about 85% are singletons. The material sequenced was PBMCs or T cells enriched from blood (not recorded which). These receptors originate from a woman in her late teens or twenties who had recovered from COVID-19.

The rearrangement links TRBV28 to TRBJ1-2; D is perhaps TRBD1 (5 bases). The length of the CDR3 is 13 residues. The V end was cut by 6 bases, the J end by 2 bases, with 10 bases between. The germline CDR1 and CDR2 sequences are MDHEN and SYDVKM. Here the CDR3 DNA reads TGTGCCAGCAGGGGCGGGGGGAACTATGGCTACACCTTC. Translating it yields CASRGGGNYGYTF.

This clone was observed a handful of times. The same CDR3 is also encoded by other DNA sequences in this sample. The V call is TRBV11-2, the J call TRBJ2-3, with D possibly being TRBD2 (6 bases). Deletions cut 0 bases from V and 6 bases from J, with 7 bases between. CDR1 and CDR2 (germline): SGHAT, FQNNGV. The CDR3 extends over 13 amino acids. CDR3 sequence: CASSLDRGDTQYF. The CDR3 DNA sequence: TGTGCCAGCAGCTTAGATCGGGGGGATACGCAGTATTTT.

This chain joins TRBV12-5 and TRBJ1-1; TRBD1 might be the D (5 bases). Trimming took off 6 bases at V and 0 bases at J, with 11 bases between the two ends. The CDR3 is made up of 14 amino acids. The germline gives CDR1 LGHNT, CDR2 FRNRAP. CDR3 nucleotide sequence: TGTGCTAGTGGCCCGGGGGGTTTGAACACTGAAGCTTTCTTT. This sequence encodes CASGPGGLNTEAFF.

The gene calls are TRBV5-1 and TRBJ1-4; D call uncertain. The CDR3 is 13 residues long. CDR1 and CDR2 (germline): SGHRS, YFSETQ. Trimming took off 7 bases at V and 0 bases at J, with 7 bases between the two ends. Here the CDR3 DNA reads TGCGCCAGCCGGAGGGCAACTAATGAAAAACTGTTTTTT. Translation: CASRRATNEKLFF.

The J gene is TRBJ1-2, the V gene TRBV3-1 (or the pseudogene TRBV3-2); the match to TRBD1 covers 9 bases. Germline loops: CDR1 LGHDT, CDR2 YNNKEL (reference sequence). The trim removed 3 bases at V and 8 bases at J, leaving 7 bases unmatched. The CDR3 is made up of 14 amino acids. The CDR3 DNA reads TGTGCCAGCAGCCACTCGGACAGGGGATGGGGCTACACCTTC. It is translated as CASSHSDRGWGYTF.

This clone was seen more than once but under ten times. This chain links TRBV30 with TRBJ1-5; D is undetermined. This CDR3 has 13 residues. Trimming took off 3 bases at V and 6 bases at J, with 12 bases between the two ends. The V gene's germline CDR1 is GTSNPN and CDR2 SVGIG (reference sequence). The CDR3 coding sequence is TGTGCCTGGAGCCGGGGAGCGGGTCAGCCCCAGCATTTT. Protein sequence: CAWSRGAGQPQHF.

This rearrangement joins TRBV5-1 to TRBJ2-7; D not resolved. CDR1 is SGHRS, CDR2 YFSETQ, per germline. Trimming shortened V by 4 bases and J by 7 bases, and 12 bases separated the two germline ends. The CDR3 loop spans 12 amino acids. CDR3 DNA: TGCGCCAGCAGCATGACTCTGGGTGAGCAGTACTTC. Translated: CASSMTLGEQYF.

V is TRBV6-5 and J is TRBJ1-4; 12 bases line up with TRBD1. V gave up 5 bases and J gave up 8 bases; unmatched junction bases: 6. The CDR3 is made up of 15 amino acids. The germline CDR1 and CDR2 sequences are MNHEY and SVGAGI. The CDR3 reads CASSPGTGGREKLFF. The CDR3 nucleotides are TGTGCCAGCAGTCCGGGGACAGGGGGCAGAGAAAAACTGTTTTTT.

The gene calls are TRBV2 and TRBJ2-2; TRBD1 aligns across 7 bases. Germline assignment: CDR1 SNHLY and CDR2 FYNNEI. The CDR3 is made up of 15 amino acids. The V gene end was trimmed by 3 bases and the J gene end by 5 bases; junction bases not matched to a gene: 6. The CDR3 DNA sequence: TGTGCCAGCAGTGAGACACAGGGGCGAACCGGGGAGCTGTTTTTT. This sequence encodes CASSETQGRTGELFF.

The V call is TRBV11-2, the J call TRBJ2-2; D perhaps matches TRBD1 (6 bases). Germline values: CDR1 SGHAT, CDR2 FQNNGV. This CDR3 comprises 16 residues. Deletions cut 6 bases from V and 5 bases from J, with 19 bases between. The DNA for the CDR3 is TGTGCCAGCAGAATTCGTCCCGGACAGAGTACCGGGGAGCTGTTTTTT. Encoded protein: CASRIRPGQSTGELFF.

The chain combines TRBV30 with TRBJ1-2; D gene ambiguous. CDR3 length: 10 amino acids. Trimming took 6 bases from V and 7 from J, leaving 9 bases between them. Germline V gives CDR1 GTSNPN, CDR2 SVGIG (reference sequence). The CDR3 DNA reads TGTGCCTGCGAGGGCCGTGGCTACACCTTC. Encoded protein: CACEGRGYTF.

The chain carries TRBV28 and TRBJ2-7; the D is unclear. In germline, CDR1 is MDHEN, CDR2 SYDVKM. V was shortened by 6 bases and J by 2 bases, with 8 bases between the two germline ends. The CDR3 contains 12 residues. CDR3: CASRTFPYEQYF. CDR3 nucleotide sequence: TGTGCCAGCAGGACATTCCCCTACGAGCAGTACTTC.

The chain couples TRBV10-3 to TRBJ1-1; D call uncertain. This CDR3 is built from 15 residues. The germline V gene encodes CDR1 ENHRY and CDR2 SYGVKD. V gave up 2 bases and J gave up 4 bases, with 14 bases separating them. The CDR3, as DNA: TGTGCCATCAGTGAGCTGCAAGCGGAGGGCACTGAAGCTTTCTTT. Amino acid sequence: CAISELQAEGTEAFF.

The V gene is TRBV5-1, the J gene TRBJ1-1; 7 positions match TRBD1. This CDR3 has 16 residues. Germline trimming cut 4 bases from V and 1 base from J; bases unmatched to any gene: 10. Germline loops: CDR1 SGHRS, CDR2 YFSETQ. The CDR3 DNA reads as TGCGCCAGCAGCCACGGGACAGTAGAGACGAACACTGAAGCTTTCTTT. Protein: CASSHGTVETNTEAFF.

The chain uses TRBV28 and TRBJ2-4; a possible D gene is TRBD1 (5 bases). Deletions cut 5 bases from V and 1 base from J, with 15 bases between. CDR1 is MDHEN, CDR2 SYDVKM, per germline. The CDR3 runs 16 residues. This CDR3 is CASSPLKGFAKNIQYF. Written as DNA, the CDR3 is TGTGCCAGCAGTCCCCTGAAGGGGTTTGCCAAAAACATTCAGTACTTC. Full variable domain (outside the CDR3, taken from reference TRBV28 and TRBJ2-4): DVKVTQSSRYLVKRTGEKVFLECVQDMDHENMFWYRQDPGLGLRLIYFSYDVKMKEKGDIPEGYSVSREKKERFSLILESASTNQTSMYLCASSPLKGFAKNIQYFGAGTRLSVL.

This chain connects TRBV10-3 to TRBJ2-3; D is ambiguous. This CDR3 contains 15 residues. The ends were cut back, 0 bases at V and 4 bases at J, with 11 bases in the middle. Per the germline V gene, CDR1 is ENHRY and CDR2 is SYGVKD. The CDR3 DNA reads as TGTGCCATCAGTGAGTCGGCTAATCGGGCAGATACGCAGTATTTT. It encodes CAISESANRADTQYF.

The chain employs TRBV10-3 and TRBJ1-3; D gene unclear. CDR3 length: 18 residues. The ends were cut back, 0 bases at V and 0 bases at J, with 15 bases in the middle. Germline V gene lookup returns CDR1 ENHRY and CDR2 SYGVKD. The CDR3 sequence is CAISESRFGSSSGNTIYF. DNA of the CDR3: TGTGCCATCAGTGAGTCACGGTTTGGGAGTTCCTCTGGAAACACCATATATTTT.

This CDR3 is CASSLMLENTEAFF. Written as DNA, the CDR3 is TGTGCCAGCAGCCTCATGTTAGAGAACACTGAAGCTTTCTTT. The rearrangement uses TRBV3-1 (or the pseudogene TRBV3-2) and TRBJ1-1; unclear D gene. Per the germline V gene, CDR1 is LGHDT and CDR2 is YNNKEL (reference sequence). The ends were cut back, 4 bases at V and 1 base at J, with 10 bases in the middle. This CDR3 is built from 14 residues.

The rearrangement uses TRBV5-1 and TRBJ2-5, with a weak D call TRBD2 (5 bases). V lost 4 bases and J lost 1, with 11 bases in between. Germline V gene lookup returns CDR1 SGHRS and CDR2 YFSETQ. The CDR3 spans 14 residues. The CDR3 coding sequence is TGCGCCAGCAGCACTATCCGGGGCCAAGAGACCCAGTACTTC. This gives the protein CASSTIRGQETQYF.

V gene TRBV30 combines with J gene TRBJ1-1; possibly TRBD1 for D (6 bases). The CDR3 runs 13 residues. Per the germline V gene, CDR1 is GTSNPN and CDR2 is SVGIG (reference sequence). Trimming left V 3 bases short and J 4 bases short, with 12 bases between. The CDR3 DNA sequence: TGTGCCTGGAGGACAGGTTATGGCACTGAAGCTTTCTTT. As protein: CAWRTGYGTEAFF.

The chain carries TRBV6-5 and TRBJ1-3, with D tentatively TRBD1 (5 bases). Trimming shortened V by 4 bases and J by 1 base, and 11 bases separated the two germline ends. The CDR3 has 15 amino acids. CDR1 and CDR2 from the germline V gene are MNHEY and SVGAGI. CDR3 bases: TGTGCCAGCAGTTCCCCAAGGGGTTCTGGAAACACCATATATTTT. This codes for CASSSPRGSGNTIYF.

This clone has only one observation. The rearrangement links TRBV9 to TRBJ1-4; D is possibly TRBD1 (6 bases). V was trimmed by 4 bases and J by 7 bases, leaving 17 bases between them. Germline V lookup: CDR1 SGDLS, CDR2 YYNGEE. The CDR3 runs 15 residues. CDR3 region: CASSPSTGLVEKLFF. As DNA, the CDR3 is TGTGCCAGCAGCCCGTCGACAGGCCTCGTTGAAAAACTGTTTTTT.